The following is a TCR beta chain sequence with its context. Its antigen is unidentified. Germline V gene sequence: CDR1 LNHDA, CDR2 SQIVND (reference sequence). This CDR3 has 13 residues. Trimming removed 5 bases at V and 2 bases at J, with 9 bases between. The entry originates in a study of T cells in localized non-small cell lung cancer. Study-level results: When the top 100 tumor clones were examined, a median around 61 of them also appeared in the adjacent lung, which was paired and uninvolved.

Sequencing was performed with immunoSEQ multiplex PCR; in TCRdb, only in-frame clones are kept and a portion is missing. Of tens of thousands of clones detected, 70% to 90% appear once; the ten largest clones hold more than 6%. The material sequenced was peripheral blood, taken before any cancer treatment. The chain couples TRBV19 to TRBJ2-5; D uncertain. This sequence was found in a male donor older than 55 with stage I squamous cell lung carcinoma. CDR3 nucleotides: TGTGCCAGTAGTTGGGCCAAGCAAGAGACCCAGTACTTC. Translated, it gives CASSWAKQETQYF.